These 26 T cell receptor beta chains were all obtained from the same sample, sequenced in a study of regulatory T cells in long-lasting Graves disease. The time point: newly diagnosed GD, antithyroid drugs for less than 3 months. The TCR library was prepared using RNA isolated from PBMCs. iRepertoire HTBI primers and Arm-PCR of CDR3 regions built TCR beta libraries. From the multiplex PCR reads, TCRdb called clonotypes with MiXCR, one entry per CDR3 protein. The sample shows under 500,000 distinct CDR3 sequences, roughly 17% of them seen only once. This sample was also put to use in a study of T cells in Graves' hyperthyroidism and ophthalmopathy.

This specimen was peripheral blood mononuclear cells (PBMCs), taken at new diagnosis, from a patient treated with antithyroid drugs. The receptors were gathered from a young woman with Graves disease.

This clonotype was seen ten or more times. For the CDR3, the DNA is TGTGCCAGCAGCCAGGGAGGGCCGGAAGACTCCTACGAGCAGTACTTC. Translated: CASSQGGPEDSYEQYF. V is TRBV28 and J is TRBJ2-7; 7 bases agree with TRBD2. Germline CDR1 is MDHEN and CDR2 is SYDVKM. The CDR3 totals 16 residues. Germline trimming cut 6 bases from V and 0 bases from J; bases unmatched to any gene: 11.

This clonotype was seen repeatedly, ten times or more. The gene calls are TRBV30 and TRBJ2-3; D ambiguous. This CDR3 has 15 amino acids. The germline CDR1 and CDR2 sequences are GTSNPN and SVGIG (reference sequence). Trimming stripped 2 bases from V and 1 base from J, with 13 bases between. CDR3 protein: CAWSLGRRRTDTQYF. CDR3 nucleotides: TGTGCCTGGAGTTTGGGCCGTAGACGCACAGATACGCAGTATTTT.

This clonotype was observed many times. V and J are TRBV7-2 and TRBJ2-7; D not certain. The CDR3 has 15 residues. Per the germline V gene, CDR1 is SGHTA and CDR2 is FQGNSA. V lost 4 bases to trimming and J lost 1 base, with 14 bases between them. In DNA form, the CDR3 reads TGTGCCAGCAGCTCCCCCGGCGCCGAATCCTACGAGCAGTACTTC. Amino acid sequence: CASSSPGAESYEQYF.

This clonotype has ten or more counts. The J gene is TRBJ2-1, the V gene TRBV7-9, with D possibly TRBD2 on 5 matching bases. V dropped 1 base and J dropped 8 bases, with 12 bases sitting between them. CDR3 length: 14 residues. Germline V gene data show CDR1 as SEHNR and CDR2 as FQNEAQ (reference sequence). The CDR3 protein is CASSLGEWRDEQFF. The CDR3 DNA sequence: TGTGCCAGCAGCTTAGGGGAGTGGCGGGATGAGCAGTTCTTC. The whole variable domain, remainder taken from reference TRBV7-9 and TRBJ2-1, is DTGVSQNPRHKITKRGQNVTFRCDPISEHNRLYWYRQTLGQGPEFLTYFQNEAQLEKSRLLSDRFSAERPKGSFSTLEIQRTEQGDSAMYLCASSLGEWRDEQFFGPGTRLTVL.

This clonotype has just a few counts. This chain uses TRBV7-2 with TRBJ2-2; 13 nucleotides line up with TRBD2. The germline CDR1 and CDR2 sequences are SGHTA and FQGNSA. The CDR3 runs 18 residues. With 4 bases clipped from V and 8 bases from J, the junction kept 13 bases outside the gene matches. The CDR3 here is CASSSLGRWTSGSGELFF. DNA for the CDR3: TGTGCCAGCAGCTCCCTTGGGCGGTGGACTAGCGGGAGTGGGGAGCTGTTTTTT.

The chain carries TRBV7-9 and TRBJ2-7, with D maybe TRBD2 (6 bases). The CDR3 is 14 amino acids. The germline V gene encodes CDR1 SEHNR and CDR2 FQNEAQ (reference sequence). Trimming pared 3 bases from V and 4 bases from J, leaving 13 bases between. This CDR3 is CASSFDTGAYEQYF. The CDR3 bases are TGTGCCAGCAGCTTCGACACGGGAGCGTACGAGCAGTACTTC.

Ten or more counts support this clonotype. The chain joins TRBV28 to TRBJ1-1; D remains unclear. Between the trimmed V and J ends, which lost 3 bases and 4 bases, there was a span of 9 bases. This CDR3 is 13 amino acids long. The germline CDR1 and CDR2 sequences are MDHEN and SYDVKM. The CDR3 is CASSFRGGTEAFF. CDR3 in DNA: TGTGCCAGCAGTTTTCGCGGAGGCACTGAAGCTTTCTTT. The full variable domain, rest sourced from reference TRBV28 and TRBJ1-1, is DVKVTQSSRYLVKRTGEKVFLECVQDMDHENMFWYRQDPGLGLRLIYFSYDVKMKEKGDIPEGYSVSREKKERFSLILESASTNQTSMYLCASSFRGGTEAFFGQGTRLTVV.

The chain carries TRBV7-2 and TRBJ2-2, with 8 positions matching TRBD2. Trimming took 5 bases from V and 3 from J; bases not matched to a gene: 11. Germline loops: CDR1 SGHTA, CDR2 FQGNSA. The CDR3 sequence is 17 residues long. In DNA form, the CDR3 reads TGTGCCAGCAGCCCAACGGGAGGGAGGGCCGACACCGGGGAGCTGTTTTTT. Amino acids: CASSPTGGRADTGELFF.

The rearrangement joins TRBV10-3 to TRBJ2-4; maybe TRBD2 (6 bases). Trimming removed 6 bases from V and 7 bases from J, with 16 bases in between. Germline V gives CDR1 ENHRY, CDR2 SYGVKD. The length of the CDR3 is 14 residues. DNA of the CDR3: TGTGCCATCAGCACCGGGACTCGCGGGAACATTCAGTACTTC. It codes for CAISTGTRGNIQYF.

This clonotype was detected many times. The rearrangement links TRBV7-8 to TRBJ1-1, with a tentative D call TRBD1 (5 bases). The CDR3 has 20 residues. The germline V gene encodes CDR1 SGHVS and CDR2 FQNEAQ. V lost 5 bases and J 2 bases, leaving 30 bases between the germline ends. The CDR3 DNA follows: TGTGCCAGCAGCCATAGTGGGATGTGGGGGTCCGTTCGGTTAAACACTGAAGCTTTCTTT. Translating it yields CASSHSGMWGSVRLNTEAFF.

Notes on this clonotype: This probably arose from a read error, given a far larger clone one base away. The chain joins TRBV6-2 or TRBV6-3 to TRBJ2-7; D may be TRBD1 (6 bases). Germline V gives CDR1 MNHEY, CDR2 SVGEGT. CDR3 length: 12 amino acids. The CDR3 DNA reads TGTGCCAGCAACAGGGACCCCTACAAGCAGTACTTC. It specifies CASNRDPYKQYF.

This clonotype was observed a few times. The CDR3 DNA follows: TGTGCCAGTAGTAAATACTACCGGGACCTACAGCCCCAGCATTTT. This translates into CASSKYYRDLQPQHF. The chain employs TRBV19 and TRBJ1-5, with D maybe TRBD1 (5 bases). The CDR3 covers 15 residues. CDR1 is LNHDA and CDR2 is SQIVND in the germline V gene (reference sequence). Trimming took off 4 bases at V and 7 bases at J, with 17 bases between the two ends. The complete variable domain, with remaining parts taken from reference TRBV19 and TRBJ1-5, reads DGGITQSPKYLFRKEGQNVTLSCEQNLNHDAMYWYRQDPGQGLRLIYYSQIVNDFQKGDIAEGYSVSREKKESFPLTVTSAQKNPTAFYLCASSKYYRDLQPQHFGDGTRLSIL.

The rearrangement uses TRBV7-9 and TRBJ2-2; possibly TRBD2 for D (6 bases). Germline V gene lookup returns CDR1 SEHNR and CDR2 FQNEAQ (reference sequence). Trimming pared 10 bases from V and 1 base from J, leaving 13 bases between. The CDR3 is made up of 14 amino acids. Here the CDR3 reads CATLAAQNTGELFF. The CDR3 DNA reads as TGTGCCACCTTAGCGGCGCAGAACACCGGGGAGCTGTTTTTT. Complete variable domain (other parts from reference TRBV7-9 and TRBJ2-2): DTGVSQNPRHKITKRGQNVTFRCDPISEHNRLYWYRQTLGQGPEFLTYFQNEAQLEKSRLLSDRFSAERPKGSFSTLEIQRTEQGDSAMYLCATLAAQNTGELFFGEGSRLTVL.

DNA for the CDR3: TGTGCCAGCAGCTCCTGGACAGGACCTCGAGGTGGTGGGGCCAACGTCCTGACTTTC. It translates to CASSSWTGPRGGGANVLTF. The chain employs TRBV7-2 and TRBJ2-6; 7 nucleotides line up with TRBD1. The germline CDR1 and CDR2 sequences are SGHTA and FQGNSA. Trimming cost V 4 bases and J 3 bases; bases outside gene matches: 15. This CDR3 spans 19 amino acids.

The DNA of the CDR3 is TGTGCCAGCAGTTGGGAGGGAGGGGGAGGGTCGCCCTACAATGAGCAGTACTTC. Protein product: CASSWEGGGGSPYNEQYF. The rearrangement uses TRBV28 and TRBJ2-5; TRBD2 is a possible D gene (7 bases). V shed 4 bases and J shed 11 bases, with 32 bases lying between them. Germline V CDR1 and CDR2: MDHEN, SYDVKM. This CDR3 is 18 amino acids long.

This clonotype has at least ten counts. The V and J genes are TRBV7-9 and TRBJ2-1, with D possibly being TRBD2 (5 bases). The V gene lost 1 base and the J gene lost 6 bases, with 10 bases spanning the gap. The CDR3 is 14 amino acids. CDR1 and CDR2 (germline): SEHNR, FQNEAQ (reference sequence). CDR3 amino acids: CASSLDLRGNEQFF. CDR3 bases: TGTGCCAGCAGCTTAGACCTTCGGGGCAATGAGCAGTTCTTC.

This clonotype has a count of ten or more. The V and J genes are TRBV2 and TRBJ2-1, with unresolved D. The CDR3 has 12 residues. Germline V CDR1 and CDR2: SNHLY, FYNNEI. V lost 4 bases to trimming and J lost 9 bases, with 10 bases between them. CDR3 region: CASSGRNGEQFF. In DNA form, the CDR3 reads TGTGCCAGCAGTGGGCGTAATGGTGAGCAGTTCTTC.

This clonotype turned up a few times. This chain links TRBV6-1 with TRBJ2-7, with 7 positions matching TRBD2. This CDR3 has 14 residues. In germline, CDR1 is MNHNS, CDR2 SASEGT. Trimming removed 7 bases from V and 3 bases from J; junction bases left unmatched: 9. The CDR3 bases are TGTGCCAGCACCCCGACGGGGGGAAGCTACGAGCAGTACTTC. This gives the protein CASTPTGGSYEQYF.

This clonotype has just one count. The genes are TRBV10-3 and TRBJ2-1; 8 nucleotides match TRBD2. The CDR3 spans 15 residues. The germline V gene encodes CDR1 ENHRY and CDR2 SYGVKD. J gave up 8 bases and V 10 bases, and 16 bases lay outside the gene matches. CDR3 nucleotides: TGTGCCACCACTGATCTGCGGGGGGTGGTAGATGAGCAGTTCTTC. This translates into CATTDLRGVVDEQFF.

Many counts were recorded for this clonotype. The rearrangement joins TRBV20-1 to TRBJ1-1; possible D gene TRBD1, 6 bases. This CDR3 spans 13 amino acids. V was cut by 6 bases and J by 4 bases, with 15 bases left in between. Looked up from germline, CDR1 is DFQATT and CDR2 is SNEGSKA (reference sequence). CDR3 protein: CSAVDLGGTEAFF. The DNA of the CDR3 is TGCAGTGCCGTGGACCTAGGGGGCACTGAAGCTTTCTTT.

Only a few counts were recorded for this clonotype. V and J are TRBV20-1 and TRBJ1-5; 8 bases line up with TRBD1. The V gene's germline CDR1 is DFQATT and CDR2 SNEGSKA (reference sequence). The CDR3 consists of 14 residues. V trimming: 6 bases; J trimming: 1 base; junction bases outside the gene matches: 5. DNA of the CDR3: TGCAGTGCCCAGACAGGGGCGAGCAATCAGCCCCAGCATTTT. It is translated as CSAQTGASNQPQHF.

This clonotype was counted ten times or more. The gene calls are TRBV5-6 and TRBJ1-1; no definite D call. V shed 2 bases and J shed 2 bases, with 7 bases lying between them. Looked up from germline, CDR1 is SGHDT and CDR2 is YYEEEE. The CDR3 has 13 residues. DNA for the CDR3: TGTGCCAGCAGCTTCCCCCCAAACACTGAAGCTTTCTTT. Translated, it gives CASSFPPNTEAFF.

This clonotype came up many times. The rearrangement links TRBV28 to TRBJ1-1; D might be TRBD1 (6 bases). Trimming removed 6 bases from V and 6 bases from J, with 17 bases in between. The germline CDR1 and CDR2 sequences are MDHEN and SYDVKM. The CDR3 totals 14 residues. CDR3 region: CASSLTGSYSEAFF. The CDR3 nucleotides read TGTGCCAGCAGCTTAACAGGGTCCTACTCTGAAGCTTTCTTT.

This clonotype was seen many times. The chain recombines TRBV20-1 with TRBJ2-7; tentative D call: TRBD1 (6 bases). V lost 3 bases to trimming and J lost 0 bases, with 9 bases between them. This CDR3 contains 13 residues. Germline V CDR1 and CDR2: DFQATT, SNEGSKA (reference sequence). This CDR3 is CSASSDSSYEQYF. For the CDR3, the DNA is TGCAGTGCTAGTTCGGACAGCTCCTACGAGCAGTACTTC.

The chain has TRBV12-3 or TRBV12-4 and TRBJ1-2; TRBD1 might be the D (5 bases). The CDR3 consists of 15 residues. The V end lost 4 bases, the J end lost 5 bases, and 17 bases lay between the germline ends. In nucleotides, the CDR3 is TGTGCCAGCAGTTCCTGGGACCCCTTGGCATATGGCTACACCTTC. Translation gives CASSSWDPLAYGYTF.

The sample holds many counts of this clonotype. The chain uses TRBV4-1 and TRBJ2-5; tentatively, D is TRBD2 (6 bases). The V end was cut by 2 bases, the J end by 5 bases, with 15 bases between. This CDR3 has 15 residues. Per the germline V gene, CDR1 is MGHRA and CDR2 is YSYEKL. The CDR3 sequence: CASSQTGVAYETQYF. The CDR3 DNA reads as TGCGCCAGCAGCCAAACGGGAGTAGCCTATGAGACCCAGTACTTC.